Presented here are 16 T cell receptor beta chains from one specimen sequenced in a study of blood T cell repertoires in COVID-19. Sequencing used immunoSEQ multiplex PCR; TCRdb keeps in-frame clones, though not all of them. The data show about 250,000 clones, under 90% seen once. The sequencing input was PBMCs or T cells enriched from blood (not recorded which). The receptors come from a man younger than 35 who had recovered from COVID-19.

J is TRBJ1-1 and V is TRBV6-4, with 10 bases identical to TRBD1. The trim removed 6 bases at V and 4 bases at J, leaving 5 bases unmatched. This CDR3 has 14 amino acids. CDR1 MRHNA and CDR2 SNTAGT come from the germline V gene. Written as DNA, the CDR3 is TGTGCCAGCAGGGGGGGACAGGGGATCACTGAAGCTTTCTTT. Protein product: CASRGGQGITEAFF.

This clone was seen only once. This chain joins TRBV6-5 and TRBJ1-6, with D possibly TRBD1 on 5 matching bases. The V and J ends lost 0 bases and 9 bases respectively, with 12 bases between them. The CDR3 extends over 15 amino acids. CDR1 MNHEY and CDR2 SVGAGI come from the germline V gene. CDR3: CASSYSQGASSPLHF. DNA of the CDR3: TGTGCCAGCAGTTACTCCCAAGGGGCAAGTTCACCCCTCCACTTT.

J is TRBJ2-1 and V is TRBV11-2; D not certain. V was pared by 2 bases and J by 9 bases, with 8 bases between. There are 12 residues in the CDR3. Germline loops: CDR1 SGHAT, CDR2 FQNNGV. The CDR3 sequence is CASSLIGIEQFF. In nucleotides, the CDR3 is TGTGCCAGCAGCTTAATCGGTATTGAGCAGTTCTTC. Using reference TRBV11-2 and TRBJ2-1 for the parts outside the CDR3, the full variable domain is EAGVAQSPRYKIIEKRQSVAFWCNPISGHATLYWYQQILGQGPKLLIQFQNNGVVDDSQLPKDRFSAERLKGVDSTLKIQPAKLEDSAVYLCASSLIGIEQFFGPGTRLTVL.

The rearrangement uses TRBV24-1 and TRBJ1-3, with D tentatively TRBD1 (5 bases). V lost 3 bases and J 1 base, leaving 9 bases between the germline ends. The CDR3 contains 15 residues. Looked up from germline, CDR1 is KGHDR and CDR2 is SFDVKD. CDR3 nucleotides: TGTGCCACCAGTGATCCGGGGGTTTCTGGAAACACCATATATTTT. Protein: CATSDPGVSGNTIYF.

The V call is TRBV19, the J call TRBJ1-1; 7 positions agree with TRBD1. This CDR3 comprises 14 residues. V dropped 5 bases and J dropped 5; count of bases not matched to a gene: 8. CDR1 LNHDA and CDR2 SQIVND come from the germline V gene (reference sequence). CDR3 sequence (DNA): TGTGCCAGTAGTGCACAGGGGCAGAGTACTGAAGCTTTCTTT. Translation: CASSAQGQSTEAFF.

The chain uses TRBV27 and TRBJ1-2, with 8 bases identical to TRBD1. The CDR3 extends over 17 amino acids. CDR1 and CDR2 (germline): MNHEY, SMNVEV (reference sequence). V shed 5 bases, J shed 1 base, and the junction held 12 bases outside the gene matches. The CDR3 spells CASSPYAGGEGNYGYTF. DNA for the CDR3: TGTGCCAGCAGTCCTTACGCAGGGGGCGAGGGTAACTATGGCTACACCTTC.

The CDR3 nucleotides read TGCGCCAGCAGTGAAGACCTAGCGGGAGTCAATGAGCAGTTCTTC. Residues: CASSEDLAGVNEQFF. The genes are TRBV10-1 and TRBJ2-1, with 10 bases that match TRBD2. The CDR3 consists of 15 residues. CDR1 WNHNN and CDR2 SYGVQD come from the germline V gene (reference sequence). Losses at the gene ends were 3 bases for V and 6 bases for J; bases not matched to a gene: 5.

This clone showed up just a few times. The chain has TRBV27 and TRBJ2-7, with 9 bases matching TRBD1. Germline CDR1 and CDR2: MNHEY and SMNVEV (reference sequence). The CDR3 is 15 residues long. The junction had 5 bases not matched to a gene; V was cut back by 2 bases and J by 3 bases. This chain's CDR3 is CASSLGPGQGYEQYF. The DNA of the CDR3 is TGTGCCAGCAGTTTAGGCCCGGGACAGGGCTACGAGCAGTACTTC.

The chain recombines TRBV18 with TRBJ2-6; D is unresolved. The germline V gene has CDR1 KGHSH and CDR2 LQKENI. The CDR3 sequence is 16 residues long. Trimming removed 2 bases from V and 4 bases from J, with 12 bases in between. Written as DNA, the CDR3 is TGTGCCAGCTCACCAACTCTCACGTCCGGGGCCAACGTCCTGACTTTC. It specifies CASSPTLTSGANVLTF.

V is TRBV5-8 and J is TRBJ1-5; 8 bases match TRBD1. The germline V gene has CDR1 SGHTS and CDR2 YDEGEE. The CDR3 runs 15 residues. The V segment lost 1 base and the J segment 4 bases; nucleotides outside the gene matches: 4. The CDR3 DNA reads TGTGCCAGCAGCTTGTACACAGGGGGGAATCAGCCCCAGCATTTT. Amino acid sequence: CASSLYTGGNQPQHF.

The CDR3 bases are TGCAGCGTTGAAGCGCTAGGCTACGAGCAGTACTTC. Its protein product is CSVEALGYEQYF. V gene TRBV29-1 combines with J gene TRBJ2-7; D is unclear. Deletions cut 1 base from V and 3 bases from J, with 7 bases between. The germline V gene has CDR1 SQVTM and CDR2 ANQGSEA. The CDR3 loop spans 12 amino acids.

This chain connects TRBV9 to TRBJ1-2; 7 nucleotides agree with TRBD1. The CDR3 sequence is 13 residues long. Germline V gives CDR1 SGDLS, CDR2 YYNGEE. With V trimmed by 0 bases and J by 4 bases, 0 bases remained unmatched. The CDR3 region is CASSVGQGYGYTF. The CDR3 DNA is TGTGCCAGCAGCGTAGGACAGGGCTATGGCTACACCTTC.

The chain uses TRBV28 and TRBJ1-5; 7 nucleotides align to TRBD1. CDR1 MDHEN and CDR2 SYDVKM come from the germline V gene. The CDR3 covers 13 residues. The V gene end was trimmed by 5 bases and the J gene end by 7 bases; junction bases not matched to a gene: 5. The CDR3 region has the DNA TGTGCCAGCAGTCGACAGGGTTGGCAGCCCCAGCATTTT. Amino acid sequence: CASSRQGWQPQHF. Full variable domain (outside the CDR3, taken from reference TRBV28 and TRBJ1-5): DVKVTQSSRYLVKRTGEKVFLECVQDMDHENMFWYRQDPGLGLRLIYFSYDVKMKEKGDIPEGYSVSREKKERFSLILESASTNQTSMYLCASSRQGWQPQHFGDGTRLSIL.

The chain has TRBV5-1 and TRBJ2-7; 8 bases match TRBD2. CDR1 SGHRS and CDR2 YFSETQ come from the germline V gene. Losses at the gene ends were 2 bases for V and 2 bases for J; bases not matched to a gene: 6. The CDR3 extends over 15 amino acids. CDR3 in DNA: TGCGCCAGCAGCTTACGGACTAGCCACACCTACGAGCAGTACTTC. Translation: CASSLRTSHTYEQYF.

The chain carries TRBV9 and TRBJ2-7; 9 bases align to TRBD1. Germline V gene data show CDR1 as SGDLS and CDR2 as YYNGEE. Germline trimming cut 0 bases from V and 0 bases from J; bases unmatched to any gene: 4. The CDR3 sequence is 16 residues long. CDR3 bases: TGTGCCAGCAGCGTAGGGGACAGGGCCAGCTCCTACGAGCAGTACTTC. Residues: CASSVGDRASSYEQYF.

J is TRBJ2-6 and V is TRBV19; D not resolved. This CDR3 contains 14 residues. The V gene lost 6 bases and the J gene lost 1 base, with 7 bases spanning the gap. The germline V gene has CDR1 LNHDA and CDR2 SQIVND (reference sequence). CDR3 nucleotide sequence: TGTGCCAGTAGGGCGGATTCTGGGGCCAACGTCCTGACTTTC. Translated: CASRADSGANVLTF.